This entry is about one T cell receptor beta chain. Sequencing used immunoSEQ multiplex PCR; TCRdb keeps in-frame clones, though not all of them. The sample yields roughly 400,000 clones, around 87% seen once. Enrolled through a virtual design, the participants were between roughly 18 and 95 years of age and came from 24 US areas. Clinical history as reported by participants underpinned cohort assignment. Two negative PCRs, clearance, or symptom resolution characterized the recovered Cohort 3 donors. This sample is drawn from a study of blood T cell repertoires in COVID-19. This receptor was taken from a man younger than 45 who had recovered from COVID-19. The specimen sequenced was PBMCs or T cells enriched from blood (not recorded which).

The CDR3 is CASSQVHTGASPLHF. CDR3 DNA sequence: TGCGCCAGCAGCCAAGTTCACACAGGGGCTTCACCCCTCCACTTT. The chain has TRBV4-1 and TRBJ1-6, with TRBD1 matching 7 bases. Germline V gene lookup returns CDR1 MGHRA and CDR2 YSYEKL. This CDR3 spans 15 amino acids. The J segment lost 9 bases and the V segment lost 1 base, leaving 6 bases of the junction unmatched.